This T cell receptor (beta chain) is from a study of OX40 agonist ivuxolimab in advanced cancers. Here immunoSEQ multiplex PCR was the method, and the copy in TCRdb shows in-frame clones only, minus some. The table shows 30,000 to 35,000 clones, with 81% occurring only once. The V and J ends lost 1 base and 6 bases respectively, with 12 bases between them. CDR3 length: 14 residues. CDR1 and CDR2 from the germline V gene are SGHDT and YYEEEE. This chain joins TRBV5-6 and TRBJ2-3; tentatively, D is TRBD2 (6 bases). This material consisted of CD4+ or CD8+ T cells sorted from blood, taken in a trial of the OX40 agonist ivuxolimab. The sequence came from an adult with an advanced solid tumor such as melanoma, head and neck, liver or kidney cancer. The CDR3 nucleotides are TGTGCCAGCAGCTTGTATACTAGCTGGGATACGCAGTATTTT. Protein product: CASSLYTSWDTQYF.